This entry features one T cell receptor (beta chain) sequence. The assay was immunoSEQ multiplex PCR, and TCRdb's table has in-frame clones only and misses some. The table has approximately 91,000 clones, around 87% seen once. The sample belongs to a study of OX40 agonist ivuxolimab in advanced cancers. Germline assignment: CDR1 SGHAT and CDR2 FQNNGV. The CDR3 consists of 14 residues. The J segment lost 4 bases and the V segment lost 7 bases, leaving 5 bases of the junction unmatched. This rearrangement joins TRBV11-2 to TRBJ2-2; 8 bases agree with TRBD2. The clonotype comes from an adult with an advanced solid tumor such as melanoma, head and neck, liver or kidney cancer. Here the sequenced sample was CD4+ or CD8+ T cells sorted from blood, taken in a trial of the OX40 agonist ivuxolimab. The CDR3 bases are TGTGCCAGCATGAGAAGCGGGGGCACCGGGGAGCTGTTTTTT. Its protein is CASMRSGGTGELFF.